The source of this T cell receptor beta chain is a study of cytomegalovirus exposure and HLA in healthy donors. At the level of the study: Samples from HLA-typed donors yielded about 85 million unique TCRs in an early data release. Genotyping of 300 to 450 donors showed that about 83% belonged to the Caucasian-associated ancestry cluster.

Study observations and caveats: V- and J-gene trimming of TCR beta was linked (in a later analysis) to a missense DCLRE1C variant.

Healthy bone marrow donors made up the donors. As concerns this clone: No antigen is known for it.

V dropped 4 bases and J dropped 5; count of bases not matched to a gene: 5. CDR3 length equals 13 residues. Per germline, CDR1 WSHSY and CDR2 SAAADI. PCR used 60 Vbeta primers and 13 Jbeta primers. TCRdb's copy holds only in-frame clones and misses some; the assay was immunoSEQ multiplex PCR. The sample shows under 200,000 clones, roughly 73% of them seen only once. The gene calls are TRBV10-2 and TRBJ2-7; 7 bases agree with TRBD2. The sample consisted of PBMCs. This sequence was found in a woman in her twenties or thirties in good health and CMV-seronegative. The CDR3 DNA reads as TGCGCCAGCAGTGGGGAGGGTTTCAACGAGCAGTACTTC. Encoded protein: CASSGEGFNEQYF.